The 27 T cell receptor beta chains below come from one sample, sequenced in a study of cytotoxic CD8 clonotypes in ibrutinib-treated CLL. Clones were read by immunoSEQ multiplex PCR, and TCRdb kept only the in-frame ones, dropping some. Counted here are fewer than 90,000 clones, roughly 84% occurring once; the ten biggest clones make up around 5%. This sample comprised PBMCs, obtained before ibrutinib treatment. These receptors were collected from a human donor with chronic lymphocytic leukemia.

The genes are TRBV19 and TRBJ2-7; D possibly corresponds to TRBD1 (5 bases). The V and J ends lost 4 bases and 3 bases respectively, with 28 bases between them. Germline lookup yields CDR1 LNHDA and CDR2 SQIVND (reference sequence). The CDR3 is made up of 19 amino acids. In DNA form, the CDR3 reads TGTGCCAGTAGTACCTCCCGGGTCGAAGCTCCTGGACAAATCTACGAGCAGTACTTC. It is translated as CASSTSRVEAPGQIYEQYF.

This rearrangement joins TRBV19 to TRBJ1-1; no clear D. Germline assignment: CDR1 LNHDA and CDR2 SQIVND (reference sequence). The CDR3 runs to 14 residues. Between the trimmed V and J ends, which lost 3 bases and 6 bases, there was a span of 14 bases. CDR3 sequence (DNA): TGTGCCAGTAGTATTCAGGCGGAGGGCGCTGAAGCTTTCTTT. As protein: CASSIQAEGAEAFF.

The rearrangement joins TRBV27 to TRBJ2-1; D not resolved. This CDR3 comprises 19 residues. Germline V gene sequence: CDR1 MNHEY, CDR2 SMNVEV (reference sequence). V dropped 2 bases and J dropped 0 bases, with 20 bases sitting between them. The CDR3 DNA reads TGTGCCAGCAGTTTAAATCCTCACGAGCAGAGAAGCTCCTACAATGAGCAGTTCTTC. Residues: CASSLNPHEQRSSYNEQFF.

The CDR3 coding sequence is TGTGCCAGCAGCTTAGGTTCAGTCCGGGGGCTTTATGGCTACACCTTC. It encodes CASSLGSVRGLYGYTF. The rearrangement links TRBV7-3 to TRBJ1-2; possible D gene TRBD1, 6 bases. This CDR3 is built from 16 residues. Germline lookup yields CDR1 SGHTA and CDR2 FQGTGA. V was pared by 2 bases and J by 5 bases, with 18 bases between.

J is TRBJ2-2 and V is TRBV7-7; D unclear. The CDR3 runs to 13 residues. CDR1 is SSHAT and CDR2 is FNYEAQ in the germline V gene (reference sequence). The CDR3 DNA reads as TGTGCTTCAGCGCCCGGGCGCACCGGGGAGCTGTTTTTT. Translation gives CASAPGRTGELFF.

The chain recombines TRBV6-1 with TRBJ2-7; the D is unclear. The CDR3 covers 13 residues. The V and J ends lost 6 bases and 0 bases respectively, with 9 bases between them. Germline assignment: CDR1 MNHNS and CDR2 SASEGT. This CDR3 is CASRLSASYEQYF. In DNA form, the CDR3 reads TGTGCCAGCAGACTAAGCGCCTCCTACGAGCAGTACTTC.

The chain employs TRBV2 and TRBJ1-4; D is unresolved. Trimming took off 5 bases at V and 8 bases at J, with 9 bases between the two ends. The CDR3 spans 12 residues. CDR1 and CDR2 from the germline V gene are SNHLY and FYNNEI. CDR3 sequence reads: CASSIGYEKLFF. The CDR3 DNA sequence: TGTGCCAGCAGTATAGGGTACGAAAAACTGTTTTTT.

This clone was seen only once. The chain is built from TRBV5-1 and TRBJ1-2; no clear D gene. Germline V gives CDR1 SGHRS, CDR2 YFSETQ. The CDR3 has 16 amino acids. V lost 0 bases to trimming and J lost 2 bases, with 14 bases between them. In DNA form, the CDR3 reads TGCGCCAGCAGCTTGGCCGGAAGGGCAGAGAACTATGGCTACACCTTC. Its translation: CASSLAGRAENYGYTF.

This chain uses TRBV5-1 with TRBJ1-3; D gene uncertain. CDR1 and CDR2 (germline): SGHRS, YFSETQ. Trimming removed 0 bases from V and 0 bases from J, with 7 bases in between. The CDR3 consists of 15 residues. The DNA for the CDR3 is TGCGCCAGCAGCTTGGGACTGCTCTCTGGAAACACCATATATTTT. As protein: CASSLGLLSGNTIYF.

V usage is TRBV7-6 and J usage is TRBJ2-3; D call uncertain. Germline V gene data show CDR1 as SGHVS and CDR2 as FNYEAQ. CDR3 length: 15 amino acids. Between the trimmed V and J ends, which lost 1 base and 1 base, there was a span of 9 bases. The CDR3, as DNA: TGTGCCAGCAGCTTAGTAGGTCAAGGCACAGATACGCAGTATTTT. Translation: CASSLVGQGTDTQYF.

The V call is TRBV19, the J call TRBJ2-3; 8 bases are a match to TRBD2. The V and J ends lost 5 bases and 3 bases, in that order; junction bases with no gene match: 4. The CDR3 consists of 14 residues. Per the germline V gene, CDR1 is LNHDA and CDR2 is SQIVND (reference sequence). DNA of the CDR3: TGTGCCAGTAGTCGAGCGGGAGTAACAGATACGCAGTATTTT. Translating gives CASSRAGVTDTQYF. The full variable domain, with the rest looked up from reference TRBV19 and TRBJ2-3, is DGGITQSPKYLFRKEGQNVTLSCEQNLNHDAMYWYRQDPGQGLRLIYYSQIVNDFQKGDIAEGYSVSREKKESFPLTVTSAQKNPTAFYLCASSRAGVTDTQYFGPGTRLTVL.

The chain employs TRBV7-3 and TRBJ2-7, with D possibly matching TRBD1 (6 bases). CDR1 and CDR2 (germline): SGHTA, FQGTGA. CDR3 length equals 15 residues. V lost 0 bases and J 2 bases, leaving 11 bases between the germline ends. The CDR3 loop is CASSLTGGRAYEQYF. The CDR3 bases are TGTGCCAGCAGCTTAACAGGGGGTAGGGCCTACGAGCAGTACTTC. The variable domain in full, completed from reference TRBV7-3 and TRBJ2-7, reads GAGVSQTPSNKVTEKGKYVELRCDPISGHTALYWYRQSLGQGPEFLIYFQGTGAADDSGLPNDRFFAVRPEGSVSTLKIQRTERGDSAVYLCASSLTGGRAYEQYFGPGTRLTVT.

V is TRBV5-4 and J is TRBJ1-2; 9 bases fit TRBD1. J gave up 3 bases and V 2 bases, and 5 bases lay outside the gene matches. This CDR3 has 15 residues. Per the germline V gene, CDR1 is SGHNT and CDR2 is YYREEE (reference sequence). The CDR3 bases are TGTGCCAGCAGCTTCCGGACAGGGGATTACTATGGCTACACCTTC. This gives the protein CASSFRTGDYYGYTF.

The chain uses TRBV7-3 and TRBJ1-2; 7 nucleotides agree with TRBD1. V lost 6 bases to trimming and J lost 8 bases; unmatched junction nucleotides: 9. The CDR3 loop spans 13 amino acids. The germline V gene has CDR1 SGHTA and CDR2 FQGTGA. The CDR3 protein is CASSRDRDQGYTF. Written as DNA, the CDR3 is TGTGCCAGCAGTAGGGACAGAGACCAAGGCTACACCTTC.

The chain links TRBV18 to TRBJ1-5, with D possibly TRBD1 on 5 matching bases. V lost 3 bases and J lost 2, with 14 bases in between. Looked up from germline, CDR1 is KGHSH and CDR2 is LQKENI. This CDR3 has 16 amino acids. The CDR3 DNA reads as TGTGCCAGCTCACCGACCGTAGGGGAGGGCAATCAGCCCCAGCATTTT. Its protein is CASSPTVGEGNQPQHF.

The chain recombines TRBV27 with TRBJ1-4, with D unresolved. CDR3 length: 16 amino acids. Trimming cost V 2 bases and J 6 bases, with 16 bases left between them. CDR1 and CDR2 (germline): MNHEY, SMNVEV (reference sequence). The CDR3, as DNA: TGTGCCAGCAGTTTACTCCGGCCTCCGGGGTATGAAAAACTGTTTTTT. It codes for CASSLLRPPGYEKLFF.

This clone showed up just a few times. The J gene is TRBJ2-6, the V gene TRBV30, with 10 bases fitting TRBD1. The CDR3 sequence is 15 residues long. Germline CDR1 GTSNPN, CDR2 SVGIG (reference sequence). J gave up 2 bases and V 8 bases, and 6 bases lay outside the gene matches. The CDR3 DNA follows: TGTGCCACCGGGACAGGGGAGGCTGGGGCCAACGTCCTGACTTTC. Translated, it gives CATGTGEAGANVLTF.

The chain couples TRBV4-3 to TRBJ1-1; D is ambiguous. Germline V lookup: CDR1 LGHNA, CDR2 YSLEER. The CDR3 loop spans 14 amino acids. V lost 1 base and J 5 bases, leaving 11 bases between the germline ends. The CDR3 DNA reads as TGCGCCAGCAGCCAAGTGGTCGGATCGACTGAAGCTTTCTTT. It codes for CASSQVVGSTEAFF.

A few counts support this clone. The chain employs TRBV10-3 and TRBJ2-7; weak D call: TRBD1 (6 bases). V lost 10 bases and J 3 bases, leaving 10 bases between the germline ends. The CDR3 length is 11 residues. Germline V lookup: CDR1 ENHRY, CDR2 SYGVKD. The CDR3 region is CASQTGYEQYF. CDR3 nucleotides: TGTGCCAGCCAGACAGGCTACGAGCAGTACTTC.

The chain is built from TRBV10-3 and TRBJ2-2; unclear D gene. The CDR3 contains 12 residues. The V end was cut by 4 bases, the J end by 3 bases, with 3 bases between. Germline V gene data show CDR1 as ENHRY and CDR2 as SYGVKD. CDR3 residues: CAISVDTGELFF. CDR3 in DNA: TGTGCCATCAGTGTGGACACCGGGGAGCTGTTTTTT.

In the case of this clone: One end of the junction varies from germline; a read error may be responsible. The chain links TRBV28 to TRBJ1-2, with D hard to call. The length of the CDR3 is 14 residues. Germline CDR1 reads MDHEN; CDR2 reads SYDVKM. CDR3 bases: TGTGCCAGCACCCCCTTTGGGCTGGCGGTGGGCCCAGACTTC. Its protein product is CASTPFGLAVGPDF.

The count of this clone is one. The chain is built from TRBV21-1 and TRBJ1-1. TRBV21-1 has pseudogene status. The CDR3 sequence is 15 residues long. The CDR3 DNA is TGTGCCAGCAGCAAAGCGAGGCAGCGGGGTGCTGAAGCTTTCTTT. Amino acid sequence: CASSKARQRGAEAFF.

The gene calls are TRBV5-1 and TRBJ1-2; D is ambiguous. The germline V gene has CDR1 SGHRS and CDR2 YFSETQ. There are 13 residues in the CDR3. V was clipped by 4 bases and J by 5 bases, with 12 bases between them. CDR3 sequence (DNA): TGCGCCAGCAGCGAAGGAGAGAGATATGGCTACACCTTC. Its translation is CASSEGERYGYTF.

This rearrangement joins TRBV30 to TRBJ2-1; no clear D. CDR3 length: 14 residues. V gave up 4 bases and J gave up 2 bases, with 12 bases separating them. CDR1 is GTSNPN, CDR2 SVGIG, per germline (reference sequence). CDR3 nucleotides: TGTGCCTGGAACGGCCTCCCGGCCTACAATGAGCAGTTCTTC. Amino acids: CAWNGLPAYNEQFF.

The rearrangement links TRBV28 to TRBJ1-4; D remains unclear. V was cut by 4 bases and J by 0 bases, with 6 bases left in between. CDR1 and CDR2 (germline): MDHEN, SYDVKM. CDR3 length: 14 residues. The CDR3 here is CASSYMTTNEKLFF. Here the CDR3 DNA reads TGTGCCAGCAGTTACATGACAACTAATGAAAAACTGTTTTTT.

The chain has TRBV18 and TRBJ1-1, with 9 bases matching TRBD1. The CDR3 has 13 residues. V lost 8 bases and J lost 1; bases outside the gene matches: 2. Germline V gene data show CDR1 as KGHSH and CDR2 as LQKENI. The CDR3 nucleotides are TGTGCCAGCGAGGGACAGGGGAACACTGAAGCTTTCTTT. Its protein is CASEGQGNTEAFF.

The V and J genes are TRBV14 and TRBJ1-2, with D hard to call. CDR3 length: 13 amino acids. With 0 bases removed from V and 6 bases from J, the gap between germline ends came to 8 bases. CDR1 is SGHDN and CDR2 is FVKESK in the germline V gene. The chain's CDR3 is CASSQDAINGYTF. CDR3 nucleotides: TGTGCCAGCAGCCAAGACGCCATTAATGGCTACACCTTC.